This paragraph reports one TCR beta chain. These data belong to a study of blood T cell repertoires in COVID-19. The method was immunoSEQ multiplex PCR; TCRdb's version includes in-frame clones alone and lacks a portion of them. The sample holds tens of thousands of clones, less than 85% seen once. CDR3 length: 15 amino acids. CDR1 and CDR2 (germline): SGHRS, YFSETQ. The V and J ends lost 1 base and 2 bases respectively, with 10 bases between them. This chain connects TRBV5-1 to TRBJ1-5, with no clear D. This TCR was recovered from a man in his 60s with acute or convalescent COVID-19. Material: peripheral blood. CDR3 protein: CASSLRPGGNQPQHF. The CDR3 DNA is TGCGCCAGCAGCTTGCGGCCGGGAGGCAATCAGCCCCAGCATTTT.